One sample yielded the 2 T cell receptor beta chains listed below, sequenced in a study of siplizumab effects on memory and regulatory T cells (dated by TCRdb to about 2019). The library was obtained by the immunoSEQ multiplex PCR assay. Not all clones reach the TCRdb copy of this immuneACCESS table, which keeps in-frame sequences only. Checked studies attribute under half of the gap to unresolved V genes and leave the rest unexplained. This sample comprises about 100,000 clones, around 93% of them detected only once. The leading ten clones occupy 1% to 1.5% of the sample. What was sequenced was non-Treg CD4+ T cells sorted from blood. In light of the paper, this sample's cell subset or site label describes: FACS-sorted unstimulated CD4+ non-regulatory T cells. Receptor source: a human donor in good health.

CDR3 nucleotides: TGTGCCAGTAGTCGTGGTACCAATGAGCAGTTCTTC. Translating it yields CASSRGTNEQFF. The chain has TRBV19 and TRBJ2-1; D is unresolved. Trimming removed 5 bases from V and 6 bases from J, with 8 bases in between. Germline CDR1 LNHDA, CDR2 SQIVND (reference sequence). The CDR3 sequence is 12 residues long.

The gene calls are TRBV15 and TRBJ2-4, with 7 bases matching TRBD1. This CDR3 region has 15 residues. Trimming cost V 0 bases and J 6 bases; bases outside gene matches: 5. CDR1 LNHNV and CDR2 YYDKDF come from the germline V gene (reference sequence). The CDR3 loop is CATSRDTGVRNIQYF. DNA for the CDR3: TGTGCCACCAGCAGAGATACAGGGGTGAGAAACATTCAGTACTTC.